What follows is one T cell receptor (beta chain) and its context. The CDR3 runs 16 residues. CDR1 is MDHEN and CDR2 is SYDVKM in the germline V gene. Trimming took 2 bases from V and 4 from J, leaving 18 bases between them. Only in-frame clones appear in the TCRdb table, and some are missing; sequencing was by immunoSEQ multiplex PCR. This repertoire shows some 58,000 clones, 80% to 90% found once; its top ten account for 9.5% to 15%. The sample originates from a study of control samples from healthy donors and cancer patients. This TCR derives from a woman aged 55 to 70 with lung cancer. Sequenced material: PBMCs. The V and J genes are TRBV28 and TRBJ2-7; D unresolved. The CDR3 DNA reads TGTGCCAGCAGTTTAGTCGGGCGGTCCAAAATATACGAGCAGTACTTC. Its translation is CASSLVGRSKIYEQYF.